The next 8 T cell receptor beta chains were all read from a single sample in a study of blood T cell repertoires in COVID-19. The data were produced by immunoSEQ multiplex PCR, yet TCRdb's version contains in-frame clones alone and is incomplete. In the table there are about 120,000 clones, 72% of which are singletons. Sequenced sample: peripheral blood. Receptor source: a woman aged 60-75 years with acute or convalescent COVID-19.

V usage is TRBV3-1 (or the pseudogene TRBV3-2) and J usage is TRBJ1-6, with D unclear. Germline V gene lookup returns CDR1 LGHDT and CDR2 YNNKEL (reference sequence). The CDR3 contains 14 residues. Trimming took 0 bases from V and 8 from J, leaving 8 bases between them. For the CDR3, the DNA is TGTGCCAGCAGCCAAGATTTAGCGGATTCACCCCTCCACTTT. It yields the protein CASSQDLADSPLHF.

This clone was seen a handful of times. The V and J genes are TRBV7-9 and TRBJ2-3; tentative D call: TRBD1 (5 bases). Trimming stripped 5 bases from V and 3 bases from J, with 15 bases between. Germline V gene lookup returns CDR1 SEHNR and CDR2 FQNEAQ (reference sequence). The CDR3 loop spans 15 amino acids. The CDR3 sequence: CASSLDNLATDTQYF. The CDR3, as DNA: TGTGCCAGCAGCCTGGACAACTTGGCTACAGATACGCAGTATTTT. Complete variable domain (other parts from reference TRBV7-9 and TRBJ2-3): DTGVSQNPRHKITKRGQNVTFRCDPISEHNRLYWYRQTLGQGPEFLTYFQNEAQLEKSRLLSDRFSAERPKGSFSTLEIQRTEQGDSAMYLCASSLDNLATDTQYFGPGTRLTVL.

The chain uses TRBV2 and TRBJ1-2; weak D call: TRBD1 (6 bases). CDR3 length equals 13 residues. Per germline, CDR1 SNHLY and CDR2 FYNNEI. The V gene lost 8 bases and the J gene lost 2 bases, with 12 bases spanning the gap. The CDR3 nucleotides read TGTGCCAGCCGGTACAGGGAGAACTATGGCTACACCTTC. Its translation: CASRYRENYGYTF.

J is TRBJ2-3 and V is TRBV18; 7 bases agree with TRBD2. The CDR3 runs to 14 residues. V lost 10 bases to trimming and J lost 2 bases; unmatched junction nucleotides: 9. The germline V gene encodes CDR1 KGHSH and CDR2 LQKENI. The CDR3 spells CATTRGGDTDTQYF. DNA of the CDR3: TGTGCCACCACTAGGGGAGGGGACACAGATACGCAGTATTTT.

CDR3 sequence reads: CASGVQGVAKNIQYF. The CDR3 coding sequence is TGTGCCAGCGGAGTACAGGGGGTCGCCAAAAACATTCAGTACTTC. This chain joins TRBV2 and TRBJ2-4, with 8 bases lining up with TRBD1. CDR3 length: 15 amino acids. Trimming at V came to 8 bases and at J to 1 base, leaving 7 bases not matched to a gene. Germline assignment: CDR1 SNHLY and CDR2 FYNNEI.

This rearrangement joins TRBV12-2 to TRBJ2-1; the table's TRBD1 call for D was not verified on the DNA. TRBV12-2 is labeled a pseudogene. This CDR3 has 15 amino acids. CDR3 bases: TGTGCAACTCTCCCACAGACGGTCTCCTACAATGAGCAGTTCTTC. Its translation: CATLPQTVSYNEQFF.

The rearrangement links TRBV19 to TRBJ2-3; TRBD2 aligns across 9 bases. Trimming took 2 bases from V and 2 from J; bases not matched to a gene: 17. Looked up from germline, CDR1 is LNHDA and CDR2 is SQIVND (reference sequence). This CDR3 spans 20 amino acids. As DNA, the CDR3 is TGTGCCAGTAGTATAAGGCTGCGGGGGGGCCGAGAGATAACCACAGATACGCAGTATTTT. Translation gives CASSIRLRGGREITTDTQYF.

The chain employs TRBV5-4 and TRBJ1-2; D is possibly TRBD1 (6 bases). The germline V gene has CDR1 SGHNT and CDR2 YYREEE (reference sequence). With 5 bases removed from V and 4 bases from J, the gap between germline ends came to 21 bases. This CDR3 contains 16 residues. CDR3 residues: CASSSTPPQGSYGYTF. CDR3 nucleotide sequence: TGTGCCAGCAGTTCCACCCCCCCACAGGGCAGCTATGGCTACACCTTC.